These T cell receptor beta chains were read from a single sample in a study of T cell responses to AZD1222 COVID-19 vaccine. Assay used: immunoSEQ multiplex PCR; TCRdb lists only in-frame clones, some missing. The sample holds 150,000 to 200,000 clones, around 87% seen once. The material was peripheral blood, obtained on day 0 of AZD1222 vaccination. These receptor sequences come from an adult in good health. Both conserved end residues are trimmed from each CDR3.

j_call v_call cdr3_aa
TRBJ2-6 TRBV3-1/TRBV3-2 ASSDRDPSFGANVLT
TRBJ2-3 TRBV3-1/TRBV3-2 ASSQVKVAGVVDTQY
TRBJ2-1 TRBV19 ASIRSSGTYNEQF
TRBJ2-7 TRBV29-1 SVASTGESPYEQY
TRBJ2-2 TRBV29-1 SVGGFFSNTGELF
TRBJ1-2 TRBV11-2 ASSIYRGKNYGYT
TRBJ1-2 TRBV3-1/TRBV3-2 ASSSRAGYT
TRBJ1-2 TRBV6-5 ASSQGLYGYT
TRBJ2-3 TRBV11-2 ASSTSGSYADTQY
TRBJ2-3 TRBV19 ASSFGRGHRVTDTQY
TRBJ1-3 TRBV21-1 ASSSRGRSGNTIY
TRBJ2-7 TRBV18 ASSPILANYEQY
TRBJ2-3 TRBV18 ASSPRGGYGTDTQY
TRBJ1-5 TRBV19 ASSPGWGGNQPQH
TRBJ2-3 TRBV10-3 AISRGQGMGTDTQY
TRBJ1-2 TRBV15 ATSRQGANYGYT
TRBJ2-1 TRBV18 ASSPPGQGNEQF
TRBJ1-6 TRBV7-9 ASSLDRGYNSPLH
TRBJ1-2 TRBV11-2 ASSLGLQSNYGYT
TRBJ1-2 TRBV2 ASSVAGPNYGYT
TRBJ1-2 TRBV29-1 SVEPIRGRNYGYT
TRBJ2-3 TRBV11-3 ASSPGTGLTDTQY
TRBJ2-1 TRBV9 ASSPPLAGRDNEQF
TRBJ2-1 TRBV27 ASMGRGISEQF
TRBJ1-5 TRBV18 ASSPPRGRGNEQPQH
TRBJ2-7 TRBV4-1 ASSQGRRADYEQY
TRBJ2-2 TRBV6-5 ASSLAALGTGELF
TRBJ2-7 TRBV7-3 ASSFTGADEQY